This T cell receptor (beta chain) was retrieved from a study of cytomegalovirus exposure and HLA in healthy donors. This CDR3 contains 12 residues. Trimming stripped 4 bases from V and 2 bases from J, with 5 bases between. CDR1 is SGHNT and CDR2 is YENEEA in the germline V gene. Whole-study results and caveats: The only immune exposure information that was available was CMV serostatus.

PCR was performed using 60 Vbeta and 13 Jbeta primers. Measured with immunoSEQ multiplex PCR; TCRdb has only the in-frame clones, and not every one. The sample lists roughly 120,000 clones; 75% to 85% were seen once. Concerning this clone: Its specificity is unknown.

Sequenced input: PBMCs. This TCR was recovered from a young woman in good health and CMV-seropositive. The rearrangement uses TRBV11-3 and TRBJ2-5, with a possible D match to TRBD1 (5 bases). DNA of the CDR3: TGTGCCAGCAGCTCAGGGCAAGAGACCCAGTACTTC. Its translation: CASSSGQETQYF.